The clone carrying this T cell receptor beta chain is a singleton in its sample. This table comes from immunoSEQ multiplex PCR, and its TCRdb copy is limited to in-frame clones, with some not included. Of 66,000 or so clones in the sample, 75% to 90% are singletons; the top ten hold roughly 2.1%. Samples were taken at baseline and on day 1 of cycles 4 and 7. Trimming stripped 5 bases from V and 0 bases from J, with 10 bases between. Germline V gives CDR1 SGDLS, CDR2 YYNGEE. The CDR3 is 14 residues long. This specimen comes from a study of OX40 agonist ivuxolimab in advanced cancers. Sequences were derived from CD4+ or CD8+ T cells sorted from blood, sampled in a trial of the OX40 agonist ivuxolimab. This rearrangement joins TRBV9 to TRBJ2-3, with a tentative D call TRBD1 (6 bases). This TCR was recovered from an adult with an advanced solid tumor such as melanoma, head and neck, liver or kidney cancer. CDR3 DNA: TGTGCCAGCAGTACCACAGGGAGCACAGATACGCAGTATTTT. Protein: CASSTTGSTDTQYF.